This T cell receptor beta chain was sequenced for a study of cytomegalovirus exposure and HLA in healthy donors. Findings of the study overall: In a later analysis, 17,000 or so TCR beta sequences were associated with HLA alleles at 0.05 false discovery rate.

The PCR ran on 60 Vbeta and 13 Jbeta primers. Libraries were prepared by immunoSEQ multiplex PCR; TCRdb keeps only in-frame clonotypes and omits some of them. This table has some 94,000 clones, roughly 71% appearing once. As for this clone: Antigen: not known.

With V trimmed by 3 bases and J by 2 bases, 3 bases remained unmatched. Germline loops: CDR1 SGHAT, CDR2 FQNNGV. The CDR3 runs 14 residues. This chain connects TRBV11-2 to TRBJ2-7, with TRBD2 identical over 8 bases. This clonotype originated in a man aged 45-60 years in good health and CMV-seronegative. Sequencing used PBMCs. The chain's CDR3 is CASSFSGTTYEQYV. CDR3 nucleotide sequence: TGTGCCAGCAGCTTTAGCGGGACAACCTACGAGCAGTACGTC.